This TCR beta chain emerged from a study of blood T cell repertoires in COVID-19. Study-level background: Whether acute or convalescent, the COVID-19 samples came from the United States, Italy and Spain. T cells, B-cell-depleted T cells, or PBMCs supplied cDNA or gDNA.

Original methodology: Researchers report that nucleated cell counts were estimated from reference gene primer amplification. TCRdb's table, derived via immunoSEQ multiplex PCR, lists solely in-frame clones and lacks some. From that table come the V and J calls and clone size; the DNA was used to work out D and trimming. The sample yields 200,000 to 250,000 clones, 82% seen once. This clone was observed a handful of times. CDR3 size: 16 residues. V shed 0 bases and J 6 bases; nucleotides not matched to a gene: 9. The chain joins TRBV5-7 to TRBJ1-3; TRBD1 agrees at 7 bases. TRBV5-7 carries the ORF label, with uncertain function. Sequencing was performed on peripheral blood. This TCR came from a woman of 80 years or more with acute or convalescent COVID-19. In DNA, the CDR3 is TGTGCCAGCAGCTTGGGGGATGACAGGGTGACAAACACCATATATTTT. Protein sequence: CASSLGDDRVTNTIYF.